Below, one T cell receptor (beta chain) is given with its context. Its antigen is still unknown. TCRdb's copy holds only in-frame clones and misses some; the assay was immunoSEQ multiplex PCR. Of roughly 50,000 clones listed, roughly 90% are singletons. This record comes from a study of cytomegalovirus exposure and HLA in healthy donors. Study overall: The 120 validation repertoires and the roughly 670 first-cohort repertoires shared a platform, a later analysis reported.

Study-wide findings and caveats: Rarity held for most TCR sequences, but there were some public TCRs that occurred in many donors. In vitro confirmation showed a few CMV-associated chains to be CMV antigen specific. The study labeled fewer than 200 TCR beta chains cytomegalovirus-associated.

The sample comprised PBMCs. This receptor was identified in a woman aged 18-35 years in good health and CMV-seropositive.

The CDR3 DNA reads as TGTGCCACCAGCAGACCCCAGGGGGTTAACACTGAAGCTTTCTTT. Translating it yields CATSRPQGVNTEAFF. The rearrangement uses TRBV15 and TRBJ1-1; 7 bases agree with TRBD1. V shed 2 bases and J 2 bases; nucleotides not matched to a gene: 5. The CDR3 is 15 residues long. Germline V CDR1 and CDR2: LNHNV, YYDKDF (reference sequence).